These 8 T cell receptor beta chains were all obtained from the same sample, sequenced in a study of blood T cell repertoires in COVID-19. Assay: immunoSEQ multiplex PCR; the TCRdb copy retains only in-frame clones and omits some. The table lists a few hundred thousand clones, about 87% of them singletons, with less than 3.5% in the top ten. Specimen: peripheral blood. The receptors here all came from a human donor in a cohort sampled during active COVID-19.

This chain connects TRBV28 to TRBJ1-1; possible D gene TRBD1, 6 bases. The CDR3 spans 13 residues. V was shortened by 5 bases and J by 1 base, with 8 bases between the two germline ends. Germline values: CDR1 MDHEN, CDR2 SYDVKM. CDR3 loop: CASSEQGNTEAFF. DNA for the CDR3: TGTGCCAGCAGTGAACAGGGGAACACTGAAGCTTTCTTT.

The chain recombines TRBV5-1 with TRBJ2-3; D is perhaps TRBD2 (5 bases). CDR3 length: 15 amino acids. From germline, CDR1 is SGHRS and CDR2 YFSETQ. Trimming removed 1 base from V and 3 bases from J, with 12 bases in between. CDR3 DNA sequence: TGCGCCAGCAGCTTGAGCGGAGGCGGGACAGATACGCAGTATTTT. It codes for CASSLSGGGTDTQYF. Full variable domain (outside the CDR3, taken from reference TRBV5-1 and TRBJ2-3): KAGVTQTPRYLIKTRGQQVTLSCSPISGHRSVSWYQQTPGQGLQFLFEYFSETQRNKGNFPGRFSGRQFSNSRSEMNVSTLELGDSALYLCASSLSGGGTDTQYFGPGTRLTVL.

CDR3 in DNA: TGTGCCAGCAGCGTAGCTTCCGGCAGGGGGCTGGGTGGGGCCAACGTCCTGACTTTC. Its translation: CASSVASGRGLGGANVLTF. The rearrangement uses TRBV9 and TRBJ2-6, with 8 bases fitting TRBD1. This CDR3 spans 19 amino acids. V was pared by 0 bases and J by 3 bases, with 11 bases of the junction left unmatched. Germline V gives CDR1 SGDLS, CDR2 YYNGEE.

CDR3 coding DNA: TGTGCCAGTAGTAAAAACCGGGACAGGGGGTATGGCTACACCTTC. Encoded protein: CASSKNRDRGYGYTF. The rearrangement joins TRBV19 to TRBJ1-2, with 11 bases lining up with TRBD1. Germline-derived CDR1 and CDR2 are LNHDA and SQIVND (reference sequence). The CDR3 covers 15 residues. V lost 4 bases to trimming and J lost 5 bases; unmatched junction nucleotides: 6.

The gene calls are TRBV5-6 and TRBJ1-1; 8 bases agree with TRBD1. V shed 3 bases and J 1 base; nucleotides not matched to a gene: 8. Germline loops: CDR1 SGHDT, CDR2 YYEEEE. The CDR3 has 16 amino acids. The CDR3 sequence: CASSWYAGTGNTEAFF. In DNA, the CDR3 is TGTGCCAGCAGCTGGTACGCTGGGACAGGGAACACTGAAGCTTTCTTT. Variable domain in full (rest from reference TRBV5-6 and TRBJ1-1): DAGVTQSPTHLIKTRGQQVTLRCSPKSGHDTVSWYQQALGQGPQFIFQYYEEEERQRGNFPDRFSGHQFPNYSSELNVNALLLGDSALYLCASSWYAGTGNTEAFFGQGTRLTVV.

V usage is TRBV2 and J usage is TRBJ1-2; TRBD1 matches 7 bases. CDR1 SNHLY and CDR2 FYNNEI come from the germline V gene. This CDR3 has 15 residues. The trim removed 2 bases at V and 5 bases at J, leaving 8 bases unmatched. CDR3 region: CASSELRGLGYGYTF. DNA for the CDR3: TGTGCCAGCAGTGAATTGAGGGGGCTGGGATATGGCTACACCTTC. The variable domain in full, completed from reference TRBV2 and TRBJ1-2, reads EPEVTQTPSHQVTQMGQEVILRCVPISNHLYFYWYRQILGQKVEFLVSFYNNEISEKSEIFDDQFSVERPDGSNFTLKIRSTKLEDSAMYFCASSELRGLGYGYTFGSGTRLTVV.

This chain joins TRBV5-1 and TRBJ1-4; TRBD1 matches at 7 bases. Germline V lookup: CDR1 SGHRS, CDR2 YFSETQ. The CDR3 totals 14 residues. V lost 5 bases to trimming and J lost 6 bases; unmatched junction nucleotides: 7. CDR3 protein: CASRLGQIHEKLFF. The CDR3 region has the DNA TGCGCCAGCAGACTGGGACAGATCCATGAAAAACTGTTTTTT.

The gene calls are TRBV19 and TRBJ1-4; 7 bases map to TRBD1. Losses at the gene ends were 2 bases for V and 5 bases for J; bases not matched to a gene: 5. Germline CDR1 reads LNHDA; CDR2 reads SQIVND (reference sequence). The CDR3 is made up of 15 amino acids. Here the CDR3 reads CASSIMTGSNEKLFF. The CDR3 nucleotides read TGTGCCAGTAGTATAATGACAGGGTCCAATGAAAAACTGTTTTTT.